The 28 T cell receptor beta chains given below trace back to one sample, sequenced in a study of read filtering for tumor transcriptome and immune sequencing. The library was built from approximately 400 ng RNA with molecular barcoded adaptors for alpha/delta and beta/gamma chains. Each CDR3 protein is one row after TCRdb ran MiXCR on the reads. The data contain about 38,000 distinct CDR3 sequences, about 14% of them singletons. The specimen was a population of CD138-negative cells sorted from bone marrow. The receptors shown here come from a donor aged 40 or over with multiple myeloma.

In its sample, this clonotype was seen a few times. A read error may be the cause here, since a much bigger clone is one base away. This rearrangement joins TRBV11-2 to TRBJ2-5; possibly TRBD2 for D (7 bases). CDR1 is SGHAT and CDR2 is FQNNGV in the germline V gene. The CDR3 extends over 15 amino acids. The CDR3 reads CASSLGAGAQGTQYF. The CDR3 coding sequence is TGTGCCAGCAGCTTAGGTGCGGGGGCTCAAGGGACCCAGTACTTC.

This clonotype was counted at least ten times. This chain joins TRBV6-5 and TRBJ1-3, with 8 bases fitting TRBD1. Germline CDR1 reads MNHEY; CDR2 reads SVGAGI. This CDR3 comprises 17 residues. The J segment lost 1 base and the V segment lost 2 bases, leaving 7 bases of the junction unmatched. CDR3 residues: CASSYISGGRSGNTIYF. CDR3 in DNA: TGTGCCAGCAGTTACATATCAGGGGGCAGGTCTGGAAACACCATATATTTT.

This clonotype was counted many times. The V call is TRBV18, the J call TRBJ1-1; TRBD1 might be the D (6 bases). The CDR3 consists of 15 residues. V lost 4 bases and J 2 bases, leaving 14 bases between the germline ends. Germline V gene data show CDR1 as KGHSH and CDR2 as LQKENI. The CDR3 here is CASSLAGTSNTEAFF. The CDR3 nucleotides are TGTGCCAGCTCACTTGCCGGGACAAGTAACACTGAAGCTTTCTTT.

This clonotype was counted many times. The chain recombines TRBV29-1 with TRBJ2-5; 7 bases map to TRBD1. V was clipped by 5 bases and J by 2 bases; unmatched bases: 8. The CDR3 is made up of 14 amino acids. The germline gives CDR1 SQVTM, CDR2 ANQGSEA. The CDR3 DNA follows: TGCAGCGTTCAACGACAGGGCGAACAAGAGACCCAGTACTTC. Amino acid sequence: CSVQRQGEQETQYF.

This clonotype was seen more than once but under ten times. The chain couples TRBV2 to TRBJ2-3; a weak D match, TRBD1 (6 bases). The germline V gene has CDR1 SNHLY and CDR2 FYNNEI. The CDR3 is made up of 15 amino acids. Trimming removed 6 bases from V and 4 bases from J, with 17 bases in between. CDR3 sequence (DNA): TGTGCCAGCAGCCGCAACAGGGCGAACTCAGATACGCAGTATTTT. Its translation is CASSRNRANSDTQYF.

This clonotype came up many times. This chain links TRBV3-1 with TRBJ2-1, with unresolved D. The CDR3 runs 12 residues. V was trimmed by 3 bases and J by 5 bases, leaving 5 bases between them. From germline, CDR1 is LGHDT and CDR2 YNNKEL (reference sequence). This chain's CDR3 is CASSHLHNEQFF. DNA of the CDR3: TGTGCCAGCAGCCACCTACACAATGAGCAGTTCTTC.

Regarding this clonotype: A far larger clone is off by one base, so a read error is likely. The chain has TRBV5-4 and TRBJ2-1; TRBD2 aligns across 8 bases. Germline V gene sequence: CDR1 SGHNT, CDR2 YYREEE (reference sequence). The CDR3 covers 15 residues. The CDR3 bases are TGCGCCAGCAGCTTGGTCGGGGGGGGCCGGAATGAGCAGTTCTTC. Translation: CASSLVGGGRNEQFF.

The genes are TRBV7-9 and TRBJ2-2, with D tentatively TRBD1 (7 bases). The CDR3 loop spans 15 amino acids. The ends were cut back, 4 bases at V and 5 bases at J, with 14 bases in the middle. Germline V CDR1 and CDR2: SEHNR, FQNEAQ (reference sequence). The CDR3 sequence: CASSSRDSGTGELFF. The CDR3 DNA reads as TGTGCCAGCAGCTCCCGGGACAGCGGGACCGGGGAGCTGTTTTTT.

This clonotype appeared many times. V gene TRBV4-1 combines with J gene TRBJ2-2; TRBD1 matches at 8 bases. Germline V gene sequence: CDR1 MGHRA, CDR2 YSYEKL. V trimming: 0 bases; J trimming: 0 bases; junction bases outside the gene matches: 0. This CDR3 is 16 amino acids long. The CDR3 coding sequence is TGCGCCAGCAGCCAAGAGACAGGGGCGAACACCGGGGAGCTGTTTTTT. The encoded protein is CASSQETGANTGELFF.

This clonotype occurred many times. Here the CDR3 DNA reads TGCGCCAGCAGCTTGGGAGGTCAATATGGCTACACCTTC. Residues: CASSLGGQYGYTF. This chain joins TRBV5-1 and TRBJ1-2; D gene uncertain. Trimming took off 0 bases at V and 5 bases at J, with 8 bases between the two ends. Germline loops: CDR1 SGHRS, CDR2 YFSETQ. This CDR3 contains 13 residues. The variable domain in full, with the rest retrieved from reference TRBV5-1 and TRBJ1-2, is KAGVTQTPRYLIKTRGQQVTLSCSPISGHRSVSWYQQTPGQGLQFLFEYFSETQRNKGNFPGRFSGRQFSNSRSEMNVSTLELGDSALYLCASSLGGQYGYTFGSGTRLTVV.

At least ten counts were recorded for this clonotype. The gene calls are TRBV7-9 and TRBJ2-2; TRBD1 agrees at 9 bases. V was pared by 4 bases and J by 6 bases, with 6 bases of the junction left unmatched. In germline, CDR1 is SEHNR, CDR2 FQNEAQ (reference sequence). The CDR3 covers 15 residues. The chain's CDR3 is CASSSLDRGAGELFF. The CDR3 DNA is TGTGCCAGCAGCTCACTGGACAGGGGAGCCGGGGAGCTGTTTTTT.

The chain uses TRBV3-1 and TRBJ2-3; possibly TRBD2 for D (5 bases). Germline CDR1 LGHDT, CDR2 YNNKEL (reference sequence). The CDR3 runs 12 residues. V lost 2 bases and J lost 12, with 12 bases in between. Here the CDR3 reads CASSQLGGTQYF. The CDR3 DNA is TGTGCCAGCAGCCAACTAGGAGGTACCCAGTATTTT.

This clonotype was picked up many times. The gene calls are TRBV9 and TRBJ2-1; possibly TRBD2 for D (6 bases). The V end was cut by 6 bases, the J end by 6 bases, with 16 bases between. CDR1 is SGDLS and CDR2 is YYNGEE in the germline V gene. The CDR3 is 14 residues long. The chain's CDR3 is CASTPWGVTNEQFF. The CDR3, as DNA: TGTGCCAGCACCCCCTGGGGGGTTACCAATGAGCAGTTCTTC.

This clonotype was seen repeatedly, ten times or more. The chain recombines TRBV4-1 with TRBJ1-1; 11 bases match TRBD1. With V trimmed by 5 bases and J by 4 bases, 9 bases remained unmatched. CDR3 size: 16 residues. Germline assignment: CDR1 MGHRA and CDR2 YSYEKL. The CDR3, as DNA: TGCGCCAGCAGCAGGGACAGGGGGTTTCGTATCACTGAAGCTTTCTTT. Translation gives CASSRDRGFRITEAFF.

This clonotype was seen only a few times. This may arise from a read error, as a much more abundant clone is one base away. This chain links TRBV28 with TRBJ2-1; no firm D call. The length of the CDR3 is 11 residues. Trimming removed 10 bases at V and 12 bases at J, with 16 bases between. Germline V gives CDR1 MDHEN, CDR2 SYDVKM. The CDR3 nucleotides are TGTGCCACCGCGACACCCGATGGGCAGTTCTTC. The encoded protein is CATATPDGQFF.

At least ten counts were recorded for this clonotype. The chain's CDR3 is CSAKGISATSSYNEQFF. The CDR3 DNA sequence: TGCAGTGCTAAGGGGATTAGTGCGACAAGCTCCTACAATGAGCAGTTCTTC. V and J are TRBV20-1 and TRBJ2-1, with D possibly being TRBD1 (5 bases). Germline lookup yields CDR1 DFQATT and CDR2 SNEGSKA (reference sequence). This CDR3 is 17 amino acids long. Trimming shortened V by 4 bases and J by 0 bases, and 19 bases separated the two germline ends.

This chain connects TRBV20-1 to TRBJ1-2; 8 nucleotides align to TRBD1. V dropped 5 bases and J dropped 4; count of bases not matched to a gene: 15. The CDR3 loop spans 16 amino acids. Germline V lookup: CDR1 DFQATT, CDR2 SNEGSKA (reference sequence). In DNA, the CDR3 is TGCAGTGCTCCCCGCCCAGACAGGGGCCCTTCCTATGGCTACACCTTC. Translating it yields CSAPRPDRGPSYGYTF.

This clonotype has at least ten counts. The gene calls are TRBV29-1 and TRBJ1-2; D gene ambiguous. Trimming took off 1 base at V and 5 bases at J, with 8 bases between the two ends. Germline assignment: CDR1 SQVTM and CDR2 ANQGSEA. CDR3 length: 12 amino acids. The CDR3: CSVEVGGYGYTF. DNA for the CDR3: TGCAGCGTTGAAGTAGGCGGTTATGGCTACACCTTC.

Many counts were recorded for this clonotype. The chain is built from TRBV7-9 and TRBJ2-1; 14 bases are shared with TRBD2. The germline V gene has CDR1 SEHNR and CDR2 FQNEAQ (reference sequence). CDR3 length: 14 amino acids. J lost 9 bases, V lost 3 bases, and 1 base had no gene match. The CDR3 is CASSLGLAGVEQFF. The CDR3 bases are TGTGCCAGCAGCTTGGGACTAGCGGGGGTTGAGCAGTTCTTC.

This clonotype was seen at least ten times. For the CDR3, the DNA is TGTGCCAGCAGCGAAAACAGGGGACCAGTCCTATGGCCCGAGACCTTC. It codes for CASSENRGPVLWPETF. This sequence joins TRBV5-6 and TRBJ1-2; 7 bases fit TRBD1. The junction had 23 bases not matched to a gene; V was cut back by 4 bases and J by 14 bases. CDR1 is SGHDT, CDR2 YYEEEE, per germline. The CDR3 loop spans 16 amino acids. Supplemented by reference TRBV5-6 and TRBJ1-2, the full variable domain reads DAGVTQSPTHLIKTRGQQVTLRCSPKSGHDTVSWYQQALGQGPQFIFQYYEEEERQRGNFPDRFSGHQFPNYSSELNVNALLLGDSALYLCASSENRGPVLWPETFGSGTRLTVV.

This clonotype showed up just a few times. The J gene is TRBJ2-7, the V gene TRBV18, with D unclear. V gave up 6 bases and J gave up 1 base, with 19 bases separating them. Germline V gene data show CDR1 as KGHSH and CDR2 as LQKENI. The CDR3 extends over 16 amino acids. The CDR3 is CASSRNIPELSYEQYF. The DNA for the CDR3 is TGTGCCAGCTCCCGGAATATTCCCGAACTGTCCTACGAGCAGTACTTC.

This clonotype was counted many times. The chain is built from TRBV5-1 and TRBJ2-4; perhaps TRBD2 as D (6 bases). The CDR3 is 14 residues long. The V end was cut by 0 bases, the J end by 6 bases, with 10 bases between. CDR1 is SGHRS and CDR2 is YFSETQ in the germline V gene. As DNA, the CDR3 is TGCGCCAGCAGCTTGGGAGTAGCGGTAAACATTCAGTACTTC. The encoded protein is CASSLGVAVNIQYF.

This clonotype was detected only a few times. This CDR3 is missing its conserved last phenylalanine or tryptophan, likely due to a read error. In DNA, the CDR3 is TGTGCCAGCAGACCCGGACAGGTTGGTGCCACTGAAGCTTTCCTT. Protein product: CASRPGQVGATEAFL. The rearrangement links TRBV28 to TRBJ1-1; 7 bases are shared with TRBD1. J lost 4 bases, V lost 6 bases, and 11 bases had no gene match. CDR1 is MDHEN and CDR2 is SYDVKM in the germline V gene. CDR3 length: 15 amino acids.

The chain uses TRBV7-3 and TRBJ2-1, with 8 nucleotides matching TRBD2. V lost 5 bases and J lost 6; bases outside the gene matches: 6. The germline V gene has CDR1 SGHTA and CDR2 FQGTGA. The CDR3 runs to 14 residues. As DNA, the CDR3 is TGTGCCAGCAGCCCCGTTCGGGGGGGCAATGAGCAGTTCTTC. This gives the protein CASSPVRGGNEQFF. Full variable domain (rest looked up from reference TRBV7-3 and TRBJ2-1): GAGVSQTPSNKVTEKGKYVELRCDPISGHTALYWYRQSLGQGPEFLIYFQGTGAADDSGLPNDRFFAVRPEGSVSTLKIQRTERGDSAVYLCASSPVRGGNEQFFGPGTRLTVL.

Concerning this clonotype itself: A far larger clone is only one base removed, so a read error is likely. The chain is built from TRBV12-3 or TRBV12-4 and TRBJ2-1; D gene unclear. The CDR3 consists of 13 residues. The germline V and J ends were trimmed by 3 bases and 13 bases, with 16 bases remaining between them. The CDR3 sequence: CASSFDGQETQFF. The CDR3 nucleotides are TGTGCCAGCAGTTTCGACGGCCAAGAGACCCAGTTCTTC.

This clonotype was detected many times. The chain employs TRBV7-3 and TRBJ2-2; D call uncertain. This CDR3 has 12 residues. Per germline, CDR1 SGHTA and CDR2 FQGTGA. V was shortened by 5 bases and J by 3 bases, with 4 bases between the two germline ends. CDR3 residues: CASSPYTGELFF. CDR3 DNA: TGTGCCAGCAGCCCCTACACCGGGGAGCTGTTTTTT.

The V and J genes are TRBV19 and TRBJ2-2; possible D gene TRBD1, 5 bases. Germline CDR1 LNHDA, CDR2 SQIVND (reference sequence). The CDR3 is made up of 15 amino acids. V was cut by 1 base and J by 6 bases, with 12 bases left in between. The CDR3 sequence is CASSIGTGIPGELFF. CDR3 nucleotides: TGTGCCAGTAGTATAGGAACAGGAATACCCGGGGAGCTGTTTTTT.

This clonotype was counted ten times or more. V is TRBV7-2 and J is TRBJ1-4, with a weak D call TRBD1 (5 bases). The V and J ends lost 8 bases and 8 bases respectively, with 15 bases between them. CDR3 length: 13 amino acids. Germline CDR1 SGHTA, CDR2 FQGNSA. CDR3 loop: CASRTQGGEKLFF. The CDR3 DNA reads as TGTGCCAGCCGGACTCAGGGTGGGGAAAAACTGTTTTTT.